This T cell receptor (beta chain) is from a study of T-cell memory formation after mild COVID-19. Study observations and caveats: In second-wave clones peaking day 37, SARS-CoV-2 specificity remained unconfirmed.

The CDR3 length is 15 residues. With V trimmed by 6 bases and J by 7 bases, 9 bases remained unmatched. CDR1 and CDR2 (germline): MNHEY, SVGEGT. TCRdb recomputed calls from the 5' RACE reads with MiXCR, one row per CDR3 protein. The table has approximately 260,000 distinct CDR3 sequences, about 17% seen once; the top ten hold 22%. A note on this clonotype: Its antigen is not identified.

This sequence joins TRBV6-2 or TRBV6-3 and TRBJ2-3, with 11 bases fitting TRBD2. The TCR originated in a man aged 18 to 30 who had mild COVID-19 (a few samples of this study predate the infection). Cell type and time point are not known. The specimen sequenced was PBMCs or a T cell subset sorted from them (not recorded which). This chain's CDR3 is CASSDLAGGSNTQYF. For the CDR3, the DNA is TGTGCCAGCAGCGATCTAGCGGGGGGATCGAATACGCAGTATTTT.